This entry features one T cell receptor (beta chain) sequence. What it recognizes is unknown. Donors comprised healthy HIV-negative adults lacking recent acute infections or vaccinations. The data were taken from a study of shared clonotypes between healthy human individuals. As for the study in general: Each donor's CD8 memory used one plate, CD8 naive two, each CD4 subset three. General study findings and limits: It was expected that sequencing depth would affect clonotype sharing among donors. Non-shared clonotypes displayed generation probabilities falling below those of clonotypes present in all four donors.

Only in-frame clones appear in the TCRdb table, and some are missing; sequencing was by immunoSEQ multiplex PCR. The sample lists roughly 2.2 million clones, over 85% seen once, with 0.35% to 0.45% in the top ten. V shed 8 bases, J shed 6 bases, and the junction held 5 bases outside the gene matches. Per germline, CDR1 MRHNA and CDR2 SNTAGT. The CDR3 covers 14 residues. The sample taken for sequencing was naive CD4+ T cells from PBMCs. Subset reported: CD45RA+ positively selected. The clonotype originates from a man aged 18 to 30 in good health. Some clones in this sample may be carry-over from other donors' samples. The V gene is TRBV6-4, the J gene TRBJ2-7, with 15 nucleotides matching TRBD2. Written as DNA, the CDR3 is TGTGCCAGCGGGGGACTAGCGGGAGGTTGCGAGCAGTACTTC. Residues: CASGGLAGGCEQYF.